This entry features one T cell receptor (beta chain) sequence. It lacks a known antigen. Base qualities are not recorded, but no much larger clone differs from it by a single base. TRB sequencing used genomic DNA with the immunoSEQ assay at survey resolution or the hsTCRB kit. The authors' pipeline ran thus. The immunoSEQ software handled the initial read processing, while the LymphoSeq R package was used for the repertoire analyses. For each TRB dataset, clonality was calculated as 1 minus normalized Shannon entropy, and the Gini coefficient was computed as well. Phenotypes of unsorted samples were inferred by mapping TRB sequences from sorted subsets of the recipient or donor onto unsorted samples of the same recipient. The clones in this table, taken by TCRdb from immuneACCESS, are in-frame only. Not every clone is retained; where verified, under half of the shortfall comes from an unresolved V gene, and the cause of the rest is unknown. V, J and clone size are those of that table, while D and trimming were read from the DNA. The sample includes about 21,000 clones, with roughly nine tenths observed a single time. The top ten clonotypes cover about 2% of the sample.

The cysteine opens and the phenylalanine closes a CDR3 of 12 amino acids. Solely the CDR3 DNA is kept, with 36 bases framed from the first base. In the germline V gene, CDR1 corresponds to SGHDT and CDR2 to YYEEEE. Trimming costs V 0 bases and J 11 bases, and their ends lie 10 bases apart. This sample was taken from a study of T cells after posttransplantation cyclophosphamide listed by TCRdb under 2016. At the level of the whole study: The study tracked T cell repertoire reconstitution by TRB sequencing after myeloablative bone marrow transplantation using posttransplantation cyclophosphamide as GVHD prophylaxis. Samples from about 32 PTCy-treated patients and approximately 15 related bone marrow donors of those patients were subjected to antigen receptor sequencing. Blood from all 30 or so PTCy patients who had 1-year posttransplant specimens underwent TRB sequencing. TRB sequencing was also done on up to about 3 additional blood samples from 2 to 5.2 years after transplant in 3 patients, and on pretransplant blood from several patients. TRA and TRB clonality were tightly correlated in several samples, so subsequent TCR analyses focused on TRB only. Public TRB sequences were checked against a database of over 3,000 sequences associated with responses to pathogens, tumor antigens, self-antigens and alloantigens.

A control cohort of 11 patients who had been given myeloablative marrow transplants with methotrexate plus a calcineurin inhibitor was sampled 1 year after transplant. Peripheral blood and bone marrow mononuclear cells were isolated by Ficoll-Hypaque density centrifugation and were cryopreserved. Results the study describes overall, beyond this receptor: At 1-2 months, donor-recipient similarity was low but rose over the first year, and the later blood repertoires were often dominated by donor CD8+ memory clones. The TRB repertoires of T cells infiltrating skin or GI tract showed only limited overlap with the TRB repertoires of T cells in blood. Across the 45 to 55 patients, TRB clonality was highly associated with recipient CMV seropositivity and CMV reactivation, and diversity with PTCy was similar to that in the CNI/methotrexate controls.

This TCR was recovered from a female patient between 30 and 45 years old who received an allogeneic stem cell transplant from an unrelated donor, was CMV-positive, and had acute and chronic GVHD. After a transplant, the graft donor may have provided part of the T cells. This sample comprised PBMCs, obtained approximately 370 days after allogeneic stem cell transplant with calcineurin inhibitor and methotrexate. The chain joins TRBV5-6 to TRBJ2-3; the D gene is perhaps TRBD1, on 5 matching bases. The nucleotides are TGTGCCAGCAGCTTGGTGGCAGGGTGGCAGTATTTT. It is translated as CASSLVAGWQYF.